This entry features one TCR beta chain sequence. V lost 3 bases to trimming and J lost 8 bases, with 10 bases between them. The CDR3 loop spans 11 amino acids. In germline, CDR1 is GTSNPN, CDR2 SVGIG (reference sequence). Random-hexamer reverse transcription was applied to about 0.45 to 1 ug RNA. Across 54 Vbeta and 13 Jbeta, immunoSEQ multiplex PCR amplified TCR beta CDR3. TCRdb redid the calling of the immunoSEQ multiplex PCR reads with MiXCR, one entry per CDR3 protein. Of about 180,000 distinct CDR3 sequences in the sample, more than 90% were seen once. These data originate in a study of CD8 T cells in Susac syndrome. TCR beta sequencing covered blood CD8+ and CD4+ T cells. The multiple sclerosis controls were treatment-naive patients with relapsing-remitting disease that was stable or active. FACS enriched CD8+ TEMRA cells, while bulk CD8+ and CD4+ were negatively isolated.

This TCR derives from a human donor with multiple sclerosis. V gene TRBV30 combines with J gene TRBJ1-2, with a weak D call TRBD1 (6 bases). Sequenced sample: CD4+ T cells from PBMCs. CDR3: CAWSLGGGYTF. CDR3 bases: TGTGCCTGGAGCCTCGGGGGCGGCTACACCTTC.